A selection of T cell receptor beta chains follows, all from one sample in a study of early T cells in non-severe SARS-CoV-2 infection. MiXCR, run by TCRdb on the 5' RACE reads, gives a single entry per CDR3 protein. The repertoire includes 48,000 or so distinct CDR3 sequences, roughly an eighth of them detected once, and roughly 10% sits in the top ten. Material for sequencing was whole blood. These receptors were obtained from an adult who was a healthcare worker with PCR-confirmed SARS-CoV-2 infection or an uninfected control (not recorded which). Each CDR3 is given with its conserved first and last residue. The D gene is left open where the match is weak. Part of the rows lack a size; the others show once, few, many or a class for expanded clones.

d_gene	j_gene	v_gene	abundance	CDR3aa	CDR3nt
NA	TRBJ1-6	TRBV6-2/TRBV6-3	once	CASTVGRFSPLHF	TGTGCCAGCACGGTCGGCAGATTTTCACCCCTCCACTTT
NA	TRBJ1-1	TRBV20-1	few	CSAPDSNTEAFF	TGCAGTGCTCCCGACAGTAACACTGAAGCTTTCTTT
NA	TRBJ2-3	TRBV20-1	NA	CSARSHQGGHTDTQYF	TGCAGTGCTAGATCCCACCAGGGGGGCCACACAGATACGCAGTATTTT
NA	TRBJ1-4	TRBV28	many	CASTRWATNEKLFF	TGTGCCAGCACCCGTTGGGCAACTAATGAAAAACTGTTTTTT
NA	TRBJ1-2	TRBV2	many	CASSPNYGYTF	TGTGCCAGCAGTCCGAACTATGGCTACACCTTC
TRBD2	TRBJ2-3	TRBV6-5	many	CASSRTSGTLATQYF	TGTGCCAGCAGTAGGACTAGCGGTACTCTTGCTACGCAGTATTTT
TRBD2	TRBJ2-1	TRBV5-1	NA	CASSLRLAGPNEQFF	TGCGCCAGCAGCTTGCGGCTAGCGGGACCAAATGAGCAGTTCTTC
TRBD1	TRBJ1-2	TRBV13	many	CASTPKPGTAFYGYTF	TGTGCCAGCACCCCGAAACCCGGGACAGCATTCTATGGCTACACCTTC
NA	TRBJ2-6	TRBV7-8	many	CASSSPGTTNVLTF	TGTGCCAGCAGCTCGCCGGGGACGACCAACGTCCTGACTTTC
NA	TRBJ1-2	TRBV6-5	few	CASILRFQAANYGYTF	TGTGCCAGCATCCTAAGGTTCCAGGCAGCTAACTATGGCTACACCTTC
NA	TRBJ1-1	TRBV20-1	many	CSARRQATNTEAFF	TGCAGTGCTCGCAGACAGGCCACGAACACTGAAGCTTTCTTT
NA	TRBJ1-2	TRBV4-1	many	CASSQSGPYGYTF	TGCGCCAGCAGCCAATCCGGACCCTATGGCTACACCTTC
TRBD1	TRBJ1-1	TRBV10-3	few	CAISDYDRGLAEAFF	TGTGCCATCAGTGACTACGACAGGGGGCTCGCTGAAGCTTTCTTT
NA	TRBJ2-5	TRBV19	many	CASSTGVWETQYF	TGTGCCAGTAGTACTGGGGTGTGGGAGACCCAGTACTTC
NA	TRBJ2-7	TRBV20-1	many	CSARVSPSYEQYF	TGCAGTGCTAGAGTTAGCCCTTCCTACGAGCAGTACTTC
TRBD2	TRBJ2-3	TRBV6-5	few	CASSLLAGVGDTQYF	TGTGCCAGCAGTCTACTAGCGGGAGTGGGAGATACGCAGTATTTT
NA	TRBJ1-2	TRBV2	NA	CASSEALIANYGYTF	TGTGCCAGCAGTGAAGCGCTGATAGCTAACTATGGCTACACCTTC
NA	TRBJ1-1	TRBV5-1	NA	CASLQGPLNTEAFF	TGCGCCAGCCTACAGGGCCCCCTGAACACTGAAGCTTTCTTT
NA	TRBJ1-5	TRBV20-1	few	CSARGGGNNQPQHF	TGCAGTGCTAGGGGGGGAGGCAACAATCAGCCCCAGCATTTT
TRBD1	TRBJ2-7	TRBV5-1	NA	CASSALTGGSIYEQYF	TGCGCCAGCAGCGCCTTAACAGGGGGTTCGATCTACGAGCAGTACTTC
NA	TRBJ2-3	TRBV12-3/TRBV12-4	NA	CASRPMGLDTDTQYF	TGTGCCAGCAGGCCTATGGGACTCGACACAGATACGCAGTATTTT
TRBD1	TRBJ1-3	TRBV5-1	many	CASSLNQGAKGNTIYF	TGCGCCAGCAGCTTAAACCAGGGGGCGAAAGGAAACACCATATATTTT
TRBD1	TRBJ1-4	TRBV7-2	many	CASSGSDRHDEKLFF	TGTGCCAGCAGCGGCTCGGACAGGCATGATGAAAAACTGTTTTTT
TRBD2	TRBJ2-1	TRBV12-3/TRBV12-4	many	CASRTSGAPGEQFF	TGTGCCAGCAGGACTAGCGGGGCGCCAGGGGAGCAGTTCTTC
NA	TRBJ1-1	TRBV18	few	CASSPLAGETTEAFF	TGTGCCAGCTCACCGTTGGCAGGGGAGACCACTGAAGCTTTCTTT
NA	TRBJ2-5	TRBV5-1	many	CASSLVGEETQYF	TGCGCCAGCAGCTTAGTCGGGGAGGAGACCCAGTACTTC
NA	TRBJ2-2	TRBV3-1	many	CASSQGGRQYTGELFF	TGTGCCAGCAGCCAAGGTGGGAGACAGTACACCGGGGAGCTGTTTTTT
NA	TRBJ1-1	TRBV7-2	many	CASSLLEGTEAFF	TGTGCCAGCAGCTTATTAGAGGGAACTGAAGCTTTCTTT
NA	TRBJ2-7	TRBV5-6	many	CASSFGEDYEQYF	TGTGCCAGCAGCTTTGGGGAGGACTACGAGCAGTACTTC
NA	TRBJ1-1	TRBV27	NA	CASSLRGRAFF	TGTGCCAGCAGTTTGAGGGGGAGAGCTTTCTTT
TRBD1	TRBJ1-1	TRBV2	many	CASIWDRRNTEAFF	TGTGCCAGCATCTGGGACAGGAGGAACACTGAAGCTTTCTTT
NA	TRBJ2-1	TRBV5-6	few	CASSRAGLDQSSYNEQFF	TGTGCCAGCAGCCGGGCGGGACTCGACCAGAGCTCCTACAATGAGCAGTTCTTC
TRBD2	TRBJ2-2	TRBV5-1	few	CASSLVAGEIGELFF	TGCGCCAGCAGCTTGGTAGCGGGGGAGATCGGGGAGCTGTTTTTT
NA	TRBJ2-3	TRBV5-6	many	CASRLRPDTQYF	TGTGCCAGCAGGTTACGTCCAGATACGCAGTATTTT
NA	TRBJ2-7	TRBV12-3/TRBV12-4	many	CASSSPERQRAEQYF	TGTGCCAGCAGTTCCCCCGAGAGGCAACGAGCCGAGCAGTACTTC
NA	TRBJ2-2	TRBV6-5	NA	CASSTEGVAGELFF	TGTGCCAGCAGTACGGAAGGAGTCGCGGGGGAGCTGTTTTTT
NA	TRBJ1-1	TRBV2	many	CASRGETEAFF	TGTGCCAGCAGGGGAGAAACTGAAGCTTTCTTT
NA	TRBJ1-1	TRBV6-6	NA	CAIREGFLVNTEAFF	TGTGCCATCCGGGAGGGTTTTTTGGTGAACACTGAAGCTTTCTTT
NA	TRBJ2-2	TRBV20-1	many	CSGRSNGELFF	TGCAGTGGCAGGAGCAACGGGGAGCTGTTTTTT
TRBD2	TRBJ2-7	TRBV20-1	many	CSARDLRTSGYEQYF	TGCAGTGCTAGAGATCTGAGAACTAGCGGCTACGAGCAGTACTTC
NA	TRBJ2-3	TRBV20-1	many	CSARDPTATPDTQYF	TGCAGTGCTAGAGATCCGACAGCTACACCAGATACGCAGTATTTT
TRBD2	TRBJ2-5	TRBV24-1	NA	CATSDGLAGVQETQYF	TGTGCCACCAGTGACGGACTAGCGGGGGTTCAAGAGACCCAGTACTTC
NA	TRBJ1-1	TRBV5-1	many	CASSLAGGLNTEAFF	TGCGCCAGCAGCTTGGCGGGGGGCCTCAACACTGAAGCTTTCTTT
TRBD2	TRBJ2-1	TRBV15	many	CATSMRRGNNEQFF	TGTGCCACCAGCATGCGGCGGGGGAACAATGAGCAGTTCTTC
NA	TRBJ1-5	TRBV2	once	CASSESNQFQPQHF	TGTGCCAGCAGTGAGTCGAATCAGTTTCAGCCCCAGCATTTT
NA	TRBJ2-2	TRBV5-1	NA	CASSFTATSTGELFF	TGCGCCAGCAGTTTTACAGCCACCTCCACCGGGGAGCTGTTTTTT
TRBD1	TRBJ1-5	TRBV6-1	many	CASSLGTVPNQPQHF	TGTGCCAGCAGTTTAGGGACAGTCCCCAATCAGCCCCAGCATTTT
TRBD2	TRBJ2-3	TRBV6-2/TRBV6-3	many	CASSYELAGGRTDTQYF	TGTGCCAGCAGTTACGAGCTAGCGGGGGGAAGAACAGATACGCAGTATTTT
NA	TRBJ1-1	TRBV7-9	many	CASSSQGQQNTEAFF	TGTGCCAGCAGCTCGCAGGGACAACAGAACACTGAAGCTTTCTTT
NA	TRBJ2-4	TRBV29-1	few	CSVLVGAKNIQYF	TGCAGCGTTTTGGTAGGGGCCAAAAACATTCAGTACTTC
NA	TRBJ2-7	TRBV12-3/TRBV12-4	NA	CASSEEPKPYEQYF	TGTGCCAGCAGTGAAGAACCTAAACCCTACGAGCAGTACTTC
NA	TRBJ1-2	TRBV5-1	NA	CASSLVIGLNYGYTF	TGCGCCAGCAGCTTGGTCATAGGGCTTAACTATGGCTACACCTTC
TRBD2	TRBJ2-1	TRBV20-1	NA	CSARDVASGRVGEQFF	TGCAGTGCTAGAGATGTGGCTAGCGGGAGGGTCGGGGAGCAGTTCTTC
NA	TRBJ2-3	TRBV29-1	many	CSVERGQSPFTDTQYF	TGCAGCGTTGAAAGGGGTCAGAGTCCATTCACAGATACGCAGTATTTT